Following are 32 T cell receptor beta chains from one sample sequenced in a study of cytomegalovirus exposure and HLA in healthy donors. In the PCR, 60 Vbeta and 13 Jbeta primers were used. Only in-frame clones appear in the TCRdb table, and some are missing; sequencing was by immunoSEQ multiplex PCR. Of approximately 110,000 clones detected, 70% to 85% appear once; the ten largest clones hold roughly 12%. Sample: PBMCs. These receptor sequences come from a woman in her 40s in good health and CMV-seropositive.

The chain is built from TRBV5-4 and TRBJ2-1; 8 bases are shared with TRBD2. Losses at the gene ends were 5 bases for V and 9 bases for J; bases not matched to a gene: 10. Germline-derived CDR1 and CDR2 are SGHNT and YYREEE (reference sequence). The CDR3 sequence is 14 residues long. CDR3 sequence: CASSPGFSGGEQFF. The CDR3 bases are TGTGCCAGCAGTCCCGGGTTCAGCGGGGGTGAGCAGTTCTTC.

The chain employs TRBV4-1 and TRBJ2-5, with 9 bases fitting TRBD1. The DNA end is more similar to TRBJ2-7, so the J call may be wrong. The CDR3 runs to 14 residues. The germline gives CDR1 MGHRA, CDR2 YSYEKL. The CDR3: CASSQRQGVSEQYF. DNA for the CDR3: TGCGCCAGCAGCCAAAGACAGGGGGTGTCCGAGCAGTACTTC.

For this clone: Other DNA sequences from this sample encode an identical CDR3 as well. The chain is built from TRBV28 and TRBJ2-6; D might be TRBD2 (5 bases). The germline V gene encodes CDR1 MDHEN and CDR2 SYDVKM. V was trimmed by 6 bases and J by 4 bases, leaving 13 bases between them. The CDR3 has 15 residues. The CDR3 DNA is TGTGCCAGCAGGCAAGCGGCCTCGGGGGCCAACGTCCTGACTTTC. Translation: CASRQAASGANVLTF.

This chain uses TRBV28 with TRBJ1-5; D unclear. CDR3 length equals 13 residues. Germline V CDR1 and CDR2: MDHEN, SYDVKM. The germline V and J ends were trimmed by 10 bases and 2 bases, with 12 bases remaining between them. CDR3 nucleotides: TGTGCCACCAGCATGGGCGGCAATCAGCCCCAGCATTTT. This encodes CATSMGGNQPQHF.

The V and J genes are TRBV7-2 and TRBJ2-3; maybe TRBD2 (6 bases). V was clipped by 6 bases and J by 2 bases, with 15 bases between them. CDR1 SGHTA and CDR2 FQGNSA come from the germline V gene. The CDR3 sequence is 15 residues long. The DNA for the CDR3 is TGTGCCAGCAGTCCGACTAGGGTTTTCACAGATACGCAGTATTTT. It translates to CASSPTRVFTDTQYF. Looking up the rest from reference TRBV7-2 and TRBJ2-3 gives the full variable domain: GAGVSQSPSNKVTEKGKDVELRCDPISGHTALYWYRQSLGQGLEFLIYFQGNSAPDKSGLPSDRFSAERTGGSVSTLTIQRTQQEDSAVYLCASSPTRVFTDTQYFGPGTRLTVL.

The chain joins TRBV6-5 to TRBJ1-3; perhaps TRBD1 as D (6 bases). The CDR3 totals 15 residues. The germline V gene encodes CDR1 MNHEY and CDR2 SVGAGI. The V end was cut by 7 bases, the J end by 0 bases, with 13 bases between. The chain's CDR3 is CASISGANSGNTIYF. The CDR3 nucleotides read TGTGCCAGCATCTCAGGGGCGAACTCTGGAAACACCATATATTTT.

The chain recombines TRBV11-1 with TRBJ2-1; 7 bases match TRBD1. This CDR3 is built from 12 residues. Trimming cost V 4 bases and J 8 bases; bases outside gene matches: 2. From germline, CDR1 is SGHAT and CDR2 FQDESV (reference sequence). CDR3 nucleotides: TGTGCCAGCAGCTGGGACAGTTATGAGCAGTTCTTC. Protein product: CASSWDSYEQFF.

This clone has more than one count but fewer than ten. This CDR3 is CASSFLTGHTGELFF. CDR3 sequence (DNA): TGCGCCAGCAGCTTTTTAACAGGGCACACCGGGGAGCTGTTTTTT. The V and J genes are TRBV5-1 and TRBJ2-2, with a possible D match to TRBD1 (6 bases). V was cut by 2 bases and J by 3 bases, with 11 bases left in between. CDR1 and CDR2 from the germline V gene are SGHRS and YFSETQ. CDR3 size: 15 residues.

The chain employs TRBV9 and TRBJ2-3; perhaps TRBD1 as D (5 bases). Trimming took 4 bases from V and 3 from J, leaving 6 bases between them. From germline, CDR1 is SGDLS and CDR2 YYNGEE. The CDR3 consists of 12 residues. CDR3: CASSPGTDTQYF. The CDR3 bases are TGTGCCAGCAGCCCAGGGACAGATACGCAGTATTTT.

The CDR3 coding sequence is TGTGCCAGCAGTGAGCTAGCGGGAGGGACCTACAATGAGCAGTTCTTC. Translating it yields CASSELAGGTYNEQFF. The J gene is TRBJ2-1, the V gene TRBV2, with 12 bases identical to TRBD2. V shed 3 bases and J 2 bases; nucleotides not matched to a gene: 2. There are 16 residues in the CDR3. The germline gives CDR1 SNHLY, CDR2 FYNNEI.

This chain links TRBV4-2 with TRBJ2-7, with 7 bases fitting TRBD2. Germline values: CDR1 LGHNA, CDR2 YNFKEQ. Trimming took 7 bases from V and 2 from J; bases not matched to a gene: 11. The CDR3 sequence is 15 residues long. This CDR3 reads CASKQKAGSPYEQYF. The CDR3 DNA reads TGTGCCAGCAAACAGAAAGCGGGAAGTCCCTACGAGCAGTACTTC.

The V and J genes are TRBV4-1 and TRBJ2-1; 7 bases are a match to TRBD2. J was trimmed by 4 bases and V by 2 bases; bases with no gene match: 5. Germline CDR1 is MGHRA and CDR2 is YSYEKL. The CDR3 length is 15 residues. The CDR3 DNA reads TGCGCCAGCAGCCAACTACTAGCGCCTTACAATGAGCAGTTCTTC. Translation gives CASSQLLAPYNEQFF.

For the CDR3, the DNA is TGTGCCAGTACCTCCCGGGACAGGGGGCTCGGCAATCAGCCCCAGCATTTT. As protein: CASTSRDRGLGNQPQHF. The V and J genes are TRBV19 and TRBJ1-5, with 12 bases fitting TRBD1. CDR3 length: 17 amino acids. The germline gives CDR1 LNHDA, CDR2 SQIVND (reference sequence). J lost 2 bases, V lost 7 bases, and 9 bases had no gene match.

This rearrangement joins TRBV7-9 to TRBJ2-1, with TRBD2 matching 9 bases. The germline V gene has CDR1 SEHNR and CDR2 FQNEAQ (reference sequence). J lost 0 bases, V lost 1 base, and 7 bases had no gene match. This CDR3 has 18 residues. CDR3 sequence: CASSLGRTSGSSYNEQFF. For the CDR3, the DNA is TGTGCCAGCAGCTTAGGACGCACTAGCGGGTCCTCCTACAATGAGCAGTTCTTC. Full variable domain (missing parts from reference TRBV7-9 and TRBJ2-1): DTGVSQNPRHKITKRGQNVTFRCDPISEHNRLYWYRQTLGQGPEFLTYFQNEAQLEKSRLLSDRFSAERPKGSFSTLEIQRTEQGDSAMYLCASSLGRTSGSSYNEQFFGPGTRLTVL.

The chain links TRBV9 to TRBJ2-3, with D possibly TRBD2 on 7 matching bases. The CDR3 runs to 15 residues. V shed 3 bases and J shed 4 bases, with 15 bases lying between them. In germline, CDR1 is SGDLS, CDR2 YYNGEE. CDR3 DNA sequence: TGTGCCAGCAGCGAGGGGGAGGGCCTCGCAGATACGCAGTATTTT. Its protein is CASSEGEGLADTQYF. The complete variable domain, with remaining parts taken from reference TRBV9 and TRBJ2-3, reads DSGVTQTPKHLITATGQRVTLRCSPRSGDLSVYWYQQSLDQGLQFLIQYYNGEERAKGNILERFSAQQFPDLHSELNLSSLELGDSALYFCASSEGEGLADTQYFGPGTRLTVL.

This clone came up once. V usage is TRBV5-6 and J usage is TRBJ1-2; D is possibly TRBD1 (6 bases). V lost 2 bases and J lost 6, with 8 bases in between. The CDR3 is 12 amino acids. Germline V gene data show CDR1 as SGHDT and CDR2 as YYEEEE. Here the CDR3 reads CASSFSGDGYTF. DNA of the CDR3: TGTGCCAGCAGCTTTTCAGGGGATGGCTACACCTTC.

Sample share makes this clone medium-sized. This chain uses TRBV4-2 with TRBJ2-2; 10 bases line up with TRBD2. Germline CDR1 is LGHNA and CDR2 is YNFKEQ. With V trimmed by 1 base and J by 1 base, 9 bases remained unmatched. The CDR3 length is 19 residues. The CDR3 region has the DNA TGTGCCAGCAGCCAAGGTGAGGCTAGCGGGAGTTTGAACACCGGGGAGCTGTTTTTT. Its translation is CASSQGEASGSLNTGELFF.

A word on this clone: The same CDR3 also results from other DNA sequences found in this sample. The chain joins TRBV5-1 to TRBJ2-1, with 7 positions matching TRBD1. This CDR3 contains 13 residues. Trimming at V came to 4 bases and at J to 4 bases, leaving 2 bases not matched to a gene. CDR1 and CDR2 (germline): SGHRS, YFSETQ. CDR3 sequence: CASSLGQYNEQFF. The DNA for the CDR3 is TGCGCCAGCAGCCTGGGACAGTACAATGAGCAGTTCTTC.

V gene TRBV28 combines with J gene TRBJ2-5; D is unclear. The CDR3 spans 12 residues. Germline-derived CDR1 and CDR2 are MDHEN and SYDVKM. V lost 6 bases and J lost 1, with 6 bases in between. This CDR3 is CASRAGQETQYF. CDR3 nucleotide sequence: TGTGCCAGCAGAGCAGGCCAAGAGACCCAGTACTTC.

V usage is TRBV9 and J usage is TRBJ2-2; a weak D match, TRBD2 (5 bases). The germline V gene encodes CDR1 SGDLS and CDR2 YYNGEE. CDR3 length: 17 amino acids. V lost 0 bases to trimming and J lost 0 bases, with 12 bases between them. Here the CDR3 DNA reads TGTGCCAGCAGCGTAGGTCGTCTAGCCACGAACACCGGGGAGCTGTTTTTT. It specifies CASSVGRLATNTGELFF.

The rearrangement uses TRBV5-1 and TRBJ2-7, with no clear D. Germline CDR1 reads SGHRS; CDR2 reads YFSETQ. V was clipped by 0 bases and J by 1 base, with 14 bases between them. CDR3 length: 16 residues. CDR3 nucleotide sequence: TGCGCCAGCAGCTTGGATCTTTTAACACCTTCCTACGAGCAGTACTTC. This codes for CASSLDLLTPSYEQYF.

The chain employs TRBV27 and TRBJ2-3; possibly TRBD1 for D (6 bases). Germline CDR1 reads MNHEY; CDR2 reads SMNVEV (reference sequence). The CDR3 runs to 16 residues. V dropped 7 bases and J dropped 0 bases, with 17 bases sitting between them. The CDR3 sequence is CASTPRTGHSTDTQYF. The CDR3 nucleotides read TGTGCCAGCACACCTCGGACGGGACATAGCACAGATACGCAGTATTTT.

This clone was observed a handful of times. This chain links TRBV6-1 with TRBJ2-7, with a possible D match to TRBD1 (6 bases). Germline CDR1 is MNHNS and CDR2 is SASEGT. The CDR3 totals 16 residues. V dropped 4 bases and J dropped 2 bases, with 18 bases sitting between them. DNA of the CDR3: TGTGCCAGCAGTGTTGAACCCGGGACAACCCCCTACGAGCAGTACTTC. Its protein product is CASSVEPGTTPYEQYF.

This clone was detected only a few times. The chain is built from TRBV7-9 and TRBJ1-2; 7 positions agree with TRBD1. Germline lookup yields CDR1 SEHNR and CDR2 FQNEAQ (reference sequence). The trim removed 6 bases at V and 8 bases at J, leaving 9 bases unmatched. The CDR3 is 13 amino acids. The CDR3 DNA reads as TGTGCCAGCAGTCTAGGGGGCTCGAGAGGCTACACCTTC. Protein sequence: CASSLGGSRGYTF.

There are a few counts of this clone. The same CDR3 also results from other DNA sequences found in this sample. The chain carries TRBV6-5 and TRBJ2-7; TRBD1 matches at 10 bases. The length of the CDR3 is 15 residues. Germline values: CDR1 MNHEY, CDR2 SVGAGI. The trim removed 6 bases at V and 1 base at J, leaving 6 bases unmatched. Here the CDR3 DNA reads TGTGCCAGCAGCCGGGACAGGGGCGGTTCCTACGAGCAGTACTTC. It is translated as CASSRDRGGSYEQYF.

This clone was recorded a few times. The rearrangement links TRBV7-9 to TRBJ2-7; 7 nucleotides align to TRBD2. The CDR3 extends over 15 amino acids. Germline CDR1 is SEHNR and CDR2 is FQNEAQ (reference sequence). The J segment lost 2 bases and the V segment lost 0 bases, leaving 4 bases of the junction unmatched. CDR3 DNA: TGTGCCAGCAGCTTAGCGCGTGGACTAGCCTACGAGCAGTACTTC. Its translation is CASSLARGLAYEQYF.

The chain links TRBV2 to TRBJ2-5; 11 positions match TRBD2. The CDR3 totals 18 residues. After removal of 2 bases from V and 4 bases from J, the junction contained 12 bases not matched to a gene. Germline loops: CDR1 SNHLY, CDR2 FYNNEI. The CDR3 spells CASSEWGLAALRGETQYF. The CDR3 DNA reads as TGTGCCAGCAGTGAATGGGGACTAGCGGCCTTAAGGGGAGAGACCCAGTACTTC.

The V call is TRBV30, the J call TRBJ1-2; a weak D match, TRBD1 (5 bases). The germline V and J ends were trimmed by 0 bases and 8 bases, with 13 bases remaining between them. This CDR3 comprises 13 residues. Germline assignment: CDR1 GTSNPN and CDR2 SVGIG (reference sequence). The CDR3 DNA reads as TGTGCCTGGAGTGTTGGGGCAGGGAAGGGCTACACCTTC. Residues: CAWSVGAGKGYTF.

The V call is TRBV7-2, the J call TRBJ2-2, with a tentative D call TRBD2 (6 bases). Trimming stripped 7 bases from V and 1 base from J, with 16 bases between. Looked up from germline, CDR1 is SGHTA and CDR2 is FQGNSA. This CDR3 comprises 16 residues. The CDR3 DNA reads TGTGCCAGCACCACTCGGTCGCGGGGGAACACCGGGGAGCTGTTTTTT. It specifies CASTTRSRGNTGELFF.

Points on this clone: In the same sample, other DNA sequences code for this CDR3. The CDR3 loop reads CAWSPRTEAFF. DNA for the CDR3: TGTGCCTGGAGTCCCAGAACTGAAGCTTTCTTT. This chain uses TRBV30 with TRBJ1-1; no definite D call. CDR1 and CDR2 from the germline V gene are GTSNPN and SVGIG (reference sequence). The CDR3 runs 11 residues. The V end was cut by 2 bases, the J end by 5 bases, with 6 bases between.

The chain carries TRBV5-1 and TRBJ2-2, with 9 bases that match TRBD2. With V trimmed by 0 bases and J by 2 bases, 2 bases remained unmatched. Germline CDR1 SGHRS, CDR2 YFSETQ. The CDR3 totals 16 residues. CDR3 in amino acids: CASSLGAGGNTGELFF. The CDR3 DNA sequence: TGCGCCAGCAGCTTGGGAGCGGGAGGAAACACCGGGGAGCTGTTTTTT.

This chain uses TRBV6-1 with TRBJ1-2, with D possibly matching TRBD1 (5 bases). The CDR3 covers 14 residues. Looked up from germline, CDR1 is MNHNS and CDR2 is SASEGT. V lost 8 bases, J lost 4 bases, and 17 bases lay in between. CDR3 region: CASLKAGTPYGYTF. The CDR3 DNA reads TGTGCCAGCCTTAAGGCAGGGACTCCCTATGGCTACACCTTC.